This T cell receptor (beta chain) was recovered during a study of cytomegalovirus exposure and HLA in healthy donors. The CDR3 spans 13 residues. V was pared by 1 base and J by 7 bases, with 3 bases of the junction left unmatched. Germline V gives CDR1 LGHNA, CDR2 YSLEER. PCR employed 60 Vbeta and 13 Jbeta primers. The data were produced by immunoSEQ multiplex PCR, yet TCRdb's version contains in-frame clones alone and is incomplete. The sample shows some 140,000 clones, around 75% of them seen only once. Concerning this clone: At the DNA level, this CDR3 is encoded by other sequences in the same sample as well.

The clonotype was recovered from a man aged 25 to 40 in good health and CMV-seronegative. Material: PBMCs. The chain employs TRBV4-3 and TRBJ1-2; the match to TRBD1 covers 7 bases. DNA of the CDR3: TGCGCCAGCAGCCAAGGACAGGGTGGTGGCTACACCTTC. Protein sequence: CASSQGQGGGYTF.